The present TCR beta chain was sequenced within a study of cytomegalovirus exposure and HLA in healthy donors. 13 Jbeta primers and 60 Vbeta primers were used for the PCR. This table comes from immunoSEQ multiplex PCR, and its TCRdb copy is limited to in-frame clones, with some not included. The table records about 200,000 clones, about four fifths of them present only once. The V end lost 0 bases, the J end lost 7 bases, and 11 bases lay between the germline ends. This CDR3 contains 14 residues. Germline V lookup: CDR1 SGHDT, CDR2 YYEEEE. This clone has just a few counts. The sample consisted of PBMCs. The TCR comes from a man under 40 in good health and CMV-seronegative. The chain couples TRBV5-6 to TRBJ1-5, with a weak D call TRBD1 (5 bases). The CDR3 sequence is CASSLGTGVQPQHF. CDR3 nucleotides: TGTGCCAGCAGCTTGGGGACGGGGGTGCAGCCCCAGCATTTT.